Listed here are 29 T cell receptor beta chains from one sample, sequenced in a study of early T cells in non-severe SARS-CoV-2 infection. TCRdb reanalysed the 5' RACE reads using MiXCR and keeps one entry per CDR3 protein. The sample consists of around 77,000 distinct CDR3 sequences, 5% of them appearing once. The source was whole blood, collected at baseline. These receptors all come from an adult who was a healthcare worker with PCR-confirmed SARS-CoV-2 infection or an uninfected control (not recorded which).

Ten or more counts support this clonotype. The chain is built from TRBV6-5 and TRBJ2-7, with D perhaps matching TRBD1 (6 bases). V lost 2 bases, J lost 0 bases, and 8 bases lay in between. This CDR3 is built from 14 residues. Germline CDR1 is MNHEY and CDR2 is SVGAGI. The CDR3 coding sequence is TGTGCCAGCAGTTACGGGGGCGGCTCCTACGAGCAGTACTTC. Amino acids: CASSYGGGSYEQYF.

This clonotype was recorded a few times. The chain has TRBV27 and TRBJ2-3; TRBD2 aligns across 11 bases. The CDR3 length is 15 residues. Losses at the gene ends were 1 base for V and 5 bases for J; bases not matched to a gene: 2. The germline V gene has CDR1 MNHEY and CDR2 SMNVEV (reference sequence). CDR3 sequence: CASSLLLAGVDTQYF. CDR3 bases: TGTGCCAGCAGTTTATTACTAGCGGGAGTAGATACGCAGTATTTT.

The chain employs TRBV3-1 and TRBJ2-1, with D uncertain. There are 15 residues in the CDR3. Germline values: CDR1 LGHDT, CDR2 YNNKEL (reference sequence). V was pared by 3 bases and J by 5 bases, with 14 bases between. CDR3 coding DNA: TGTGCCAGCAGCCACGGTCTTGCGGCTAACAATGAGCAGTTCTTC. Encoded protein: CASSHGLAANNEQFF.

This clonotype has at least ten counts. This chain connects TRBV27 to TRBJ1-5; tentative D call: TRBD1 (6 bases). Per the germline V gene, CDR1 is MNHEY and CDR2 is SMNVEV (reference sequence). The CDR3 totals 16 residues. V lost 4 bases, J lost 4 bases, and 17 bases lay in between. This CDR3 is CASSSQGTIGNQPQHF. CDR3 coding DNA: TGTGCCAGCAGTTCACAGGGAACTATCGGGAATCAGCCCCAGCATTTT.

The table lists this clonotype with a few counts. The rearrangement links TRBV30 to TRBJ2-1, with 7 positions matching TRBD2. Germline V gene sequence: CDR1 GTSNPN, CDR2 SVGIG (reference sequence). The CDR3 consists of 11 residues. The V segment lost 5 bases and the J segment 11 bases; nucleotides outside the gene matches: 6. The CDR3 DNA reads TGTGCCTGGGTCCGGGACTATAAGCAGTTCTTC. Translated, it gives CAWVRDYKQFF. Using reference TRBV30 and TRBJ2-1 for the parts outside the CDR3, the full variable domain is SQTIHQWPATLVQPVGSPLSLECTVEGTSNPNLYWYRQAAGRGLQLLFYSVGIGQISSEVPQNLSASRPQDRQFILSSKKLLLSDSGFYLCAWVRDYKQFFGPGTRLTVL.

The V gene is TRBV9, the J gene TRBJ2-2; D remains unclear. V lost 5 bases, J lost 4 bases, and 12 bases lay in between. Germline CDR1 SGDLS, CDR2 YYNGEE. The CDR3 has 14 amino acids. CDR3 loop: CASRADWTTGELFF. Here the CDR3 DNA reads TGTGCCAGCAGAGCAGACTGGACCACCGGGGAGCTGTTTTTT.

This chain uses TRBV18 with TRBJ2-2; tentatively, D is TRBD2 (5 bases). Germline V gene sequence: CDR1 KGHSH, CDR2 LQKENI. This CDR3 has 13 amino acids. Trimming left V 2 bases short and J 4 bases short, with 5 bases between. The DNA for the CDR3 is TGTGCCAGCTCACCAGAGGGCACCGGGGAGCTGTTTTTT. Its protein product is CASSPEGTGELFF.

The chain has TRBV30 and TRBJ2-3; D ambiguous. The CDR3 contains 16 residues. The germline V gene has CDR1 GTSNPN and CDR2 SVGIG (reference sequence). V was trimmed by 2 bases and J by 2 bases, leaving 17 bases between them. CDR3 nucleotide sequence: TGTGCCTGGAGTCAAAGATTTGGGCTTAACACAGATACGCAGTATTTT. This sequence encodes CAWSQRFGLNTDTQYF.

The table lists this clonotype with a few counts. V and J are TRBV28 and TRBJ2-1, with 8 bases that match TRBD2. Germline-derived CDR1 and CDR2 are MDHEN and SYDVKM. This CDR3 has 15 amino acids. The J segment lost 9 bases and the V segment lost 1 base, leaving 8 bases of the junction unmatched. The CDR3 loop reads CASSLLSGGPGEQFF. DNA for the CDR3: TGTGCCAGCAGTTTATTGTCGGGAGGGCCCGGTGAGCAGTTCTTC.

This clonotype has a handful of counts. The V call is TRBV25-1, the J call TRBJ1-2; 10 positions match TRBD1. The CDR3 is made up of 15 amino acids. Germline trimming cut 3 bases from V and 8 bases from J; bases unmatched to any gene: 9. Germline CDR1 MGHDK, CDR2 SYGVNS. The CDR3 loop reads CASSDPGQGYQGYTF. CDR3 DNA sequence: TGTGCCAGCAGTGATCCGGGACAGGGGTATCAAGGCTACACCTTC.

The chain combines TRBV3-1 with TRBJ2-1, with 9 positions matching TRBD2. V shed 2 bases and J 5 bases; nucleotides not matched to a gene: 10. Germline V gene data show CDR1 as LGHDT and CDR2 as YNNKEL (reference sequence). The CDR3 contains 17 residues. CDR3 DNA sequence: TGTGCCAGCAGCCAAAAGGGGATAGCGGGAGTGAACAATGAGCAGTTCTTC. Its translation is CASSQKGIAGVNNEQFF.

The sample holds many counts of this clonotype. The chain combines TRBV7-6 with TRBJ2-1, with 12 bases identical to TRBD2. The CDR3 contains 18 residues. Germline V CDR1 and CDR2: SGHVS, FNYEAQ. J gave up 10 bases and V 2 bases, and 15 bases lay outside the gene matches. Here the CDR3 reads CASSLMVGTSGRHQEQFF. Written as DNA, the CDR3 is TGTGCCAGCAGCTTAATGGTAGGGACTAGCGGGCGCCACCAGGAGCAGTTCTTC.

This clonotype was found many times. The chain employs TRBV27 and TRBJ2-7; no reliable D call. Germline assignment: CDR1 MNHEY and CDR2 SMNVEV (reference sequence). Deletions cut 7 bases from V and 6 bases from J, with 10 bases between. The CDR3 has 11 residues. The DNA of the CDR3 is TGTGCCAGCATAAGGTCGGCCGAGCAGTACTTC. Protein sequence: CASIRSAEQYF.

This clonotype was detected only a few times. The chain uses TRBV5-1 and TRBJ2-7; 7 bases are shared with TRBD2. The CDR3 is 13 amino acids. The V and J ends lost 3 bases and 3 bases, in that order; junction bases with no gene match: 3. From germline, CDR1 is SGHRS and CDR2 YFSETQ. CDR3 bases: TGCGCCAGCAGCTGGACTAGACACTACGAGCAGTACTTC. Protein sequence: CASSWTRHYEQYF.

The V and J genes are TRBV3-1 and TRBJ2-1; D is possibly TRBD2 (6 bases). V lost 4 bases, J lost 7 bases, and 14 bases lay in between. Germline V CDR1 and CDR2: LGHDT, YNNKEL (reference sequence). The CDR3 contains 14 residues. CDR3 bases: TGTGCCAGCAGCCCCGAACGAGGAGGGAATGAGCAGTTCTTC. This sequence encodes CASSPERGGNEQFF.

This clonotype was seen more than once but under ten times. CDR3 DNA sequence: TGTGCCAGCAGCCATAAGGACAGGGAGGATGAGCAGTTCTTC. Protein product: CASSHKDREDEQFF. V gene TRBV3-1 combines with J gene TRBJ2-1; 8 bases align to TRBD1. V was pared by 3 bases and J by 8 bases, with 6 bases of the junction left unmatched. The CDR3 sequence is 14 residues long. Germline lookup yields CDR1 LGHDT and CDR2 YNNKEL (reference sequence).

This clonotype was counted many times. This rearrangement joins TRBV7-3 to TRBJ2-2; possible D gene TRBD1, 5 bases. The V and J ends lost 0 bases and 5 bases respectively, with 13 bases between them. The CDR3 covers 16 residues. Germline V lookup: CDR1 SGHTA, CDR2 FQGTGA. CDR3 nucleotide sequence: TGTGCCAGCAGCTTAACGGGGCCCCCGAGGACCGGGGAGCTGTTTTTT. This codes for CASSLTGPPRTGELFF. The full variable domain, with the rest looked up from reference TRBV7-3 and TRBJ2-2, is GAGVSQTPSNKVTEKGKYVELRCDPISGHTALYWYRQSLGQGPEFLIYFQGTGAADDSGLPNDRFFAVRPEGSVSTLKIQRTERGDSAVYLCASSLTGPPRTGELFFGEGSRLTVL.

This chain joins TRBV28 and TRBJ1-4, with TRBD1 matching 7 bases. The CDR3 has 15 amino acids. The germline CDR1 and CDR2 sequences are MDHEN and SYDVKM. Trimming cost V 5 bases and J 2 bases; bases outside gene matches: 5. DNA of the CDR3: TGTGCCAGCAGTCTATCACAGGGGACTAATGAAAAACTGTTTTTT. Translated: CASSLSQGTNEKLFF.

This clonotype has at least ten counts. This chain connects TRBV6-7 to TRBJ2-7; D remains unclear. TRBV6-7 is recorded as an ORF, its role being uncertain. Trimming removed 2 bases at V and 0 bases at J, with 11 bases between. The length of the CDR3 is 15 residues. CDR3 protein: CASSYRRASSYEQYF. In DNA, the CDR3 is TGTGCCAGCAGTTACCGCAGAGCCAGCTCCTACGAGCAGTACTTC.

J is TRBJ2-1 and V is TRBV4-2, with D unclear. V dropped 1 base and J dropped 3 bases, with 7 bases sitting between them. The germline V gene encodes CDR1 LGHNA and CDR2 YNFKEQ. The CDR3 is made up of 14 amino acids. In DNA form, the CDR3 reads TGTGCCAGCAGCCAAGCAAAGGGCTACAATGAGCAGTTCTTC. It is translated as CASSQAKGYNEQFF.

This clonotype has a count of ten or more. V usage is TRBV29-1 and J usage is TRBJ2-1; 11 bases are shared with TRBD2. This CDR3 comprises 16 residues. The V gene end was trimmed by 2 bases and the J gene end by 2 bases; junction bases not matched to a gene: 5. The V gene's germline CDR1 is SQVTM and CDR2 ANQGSEA. The chain's CDR3 is CSVEFVAGGTYNEQFF. The CDR3 DNA follows: TGCAGCGTTGAATTTGTAGCGGGAGGGACCTACAATGAGCAGTTCTTC.

This clonotype was seen repeatedly, ten times or more. J is TRBJ2-7 and V is TRBV5-4; 11 bases map to TRBD2. The CDR3 contains 15 residues. V was clipped by 5 bases and J by 0 bases; unmatched bases: 4. Germline V CDR1 and CDR2: SGHNT, YYREEE (reference sequence). CDR3 sequence reads: CASSSGLAASYEQYF. In DNA form, the CDR3 reads TGTGCCAGCAGTTCGGGACTAGCGGCCTCCTACGAGCAGTACTTC.

This clonotype was seen once. V usage is TRBV2 and J usage is TRBJ2-2; 10 nucleotides match TRBD2. Germline-derived CDR1 and CDR2 are SNHLY and FYNNEI. The CDR3 runs to 16 residues. V shed 7 bases, J shed 8 bases, and the junction held 13 bases outside the gene matches. The CDR3 loop is CASTPDWSGRVGELFF. CDR3 bases: TGTGCCAGCACCCCGGATTGGAGCGGGAGGGTAGGGGAGCTGTTTTTT.

The chain employs TRBV12-3 or TRBV12-4 and TRBJ2-7; perhaps TRBD2 as D (6 bases). Trimming took 7 bases from V and 0 from J, leaving 16 bases between them. The CDR3 loop spans 15 amino acids. CDR3 DNA: TGTGCCAGCACCCCGGCGGGGCCGCACTCCTACGAGCAGTACTTC. It specifies CASTPAGPHSYEQYF.

The V gene is TRBV4-1, the J gene TRBJ2-1; TRBD2 matches 9 bases. Trimming cost V 4 bases and J 3 bases; bases outside gene matches: 7. There are 16 residues in the CDR3. Germline V gene data show CDR1 as MGHRA and CDR2 as YSYEKL. The CDR3 bases are TGCGCCAGCAGCCGATCTAGCGGGATAGTCTACAATGAGCAGTTCTTC. The encoded protein is CASSRSSGIVYNEQFF.

This clonotype was observed a few times. The CDR3 DNA follows: TGTGCCAGCAGCGCTAATCAGGCGGGACAGGGAATTACTGGGGCCAACGTCCTGACTTTC. Amino acid sequence: CASSANQAGQGITGANVLTF. This chain joins TRBV6-1 and TRBJ2-6, with 9 bases matching TRBD1. V trimming: 6 bases; J trimming: 2 bases; junction bases outside the gene matches: 17. The V gene's germline CDR1 is MNHNS and CDR2 SASEGT. This CDR3 comprises 20 residues.

This clonotype occurred many times. This chain joins TRBV3-1 and TRBJ2-1; TRBD1 or TRBD2 may be the D gene (5 bases each). Trimming pared 4 bases from V and 6 bases from J, leaving 13 bases between. CDR3 length equals 14 residues. Germline values: CDR1 LGHDT, CDR2 YNNKEL (reference sequence). CDR3 DNA sequence: TGTGCCAGCAGCCCGCGGCTGGGGGTCAATGAGCAGTTCTTC. It codes for CASSPRLGVNEQFF.

This clonotype appeared many times. The V gene is TRBV30, the J gene TRBJ1-1, with D possibly TRBD1 on 5 matching bases. The length of the CDR3 is 12 residues. Germline V gives CDR1 GTSNPN, CDR2 SVGIG (reference sequence). The V gene lost 4 bases and the J gene lost 5 bases, with 11 bases spanning the gap. The CDR3 loop is CAWTGAGTEAFF. Here the CDR3 DNA reads TGTGCCTGGACCGGGGCCGGTACTGAAGCTTTCTTT. The variable domain in full, with the rest retrieved from reference TRBV30 and TRBJ1-1, is SQTIHQWPATLVQPVGSPLSLECTVEGTSNPNLYWYRQAAGRGLQLLFYSVGIGQISSEVPQNLSASRPQDRQFILSSKKLLLSDSGFYLCAWTGAGTEAFFGQGTRLTVV.

In this sample, this clonotype turned up many times. The gene calls are TRBV20-1 and TRBJ2-7, with D unclear. There are 15 residues in the CDR3. V was pared by 0 bases and J by 2 bases, with 14 bases between. Germline V lookup: CDR1 DFQATT, CDR2 SNEGSKA (reference sequence). CDR3: CSARDQSAVTYEQYF. CDR3 coding DNA: TGCAGTGCTAGAGATCAGAGCGCGGTGACCTACGAGCAGTACTTC.